This T cell receptor beta chain was obtained from a study of T cells in localized non-small cell lung cancer. TCRdb's table, derived via immunoSEQ multiplex PCR, lists solely in-frame clones and lacks some. The table includes 90,000 to 95,000 clones, under 95% detected once. The germline gives CDR1 MGHRA, CDR2 YSYEKL. This CDR3 comprises 14 residues. V lost 0 bases to trimming and J lost 2 bases, with 5 bases between them. This chain connects TRBV4-1 to TRBJ1-5; no reliable D call. The clonotype was recovered from a woman aged 40 to 75 with stage II squamous cell lung carcinoma. This specimen consisted of PBMCs, obtained before any cancer treatment. The CDR3 loop reads CASSQDRGNQPQHF. CDR3 DNA sequence: TGCGCCAGCAGCCAAGATCGGGGCAATCAGCCCCAGCATTTT.